This T cell receptor (beta chain) was identified during a study of regulatory T cells in long-lasting Graves disease. Per the germline V gene, CDR1 is SQVTM and CDR2 is ANQGSEA. The CDR3 contains 14 residues. V was pared by 0 bases and J by 0 bases, with 0 bases of the junction left unmatched. Sequencing libraries for TCR beta were prepared with iRepertoire HTBI primers and Arm-PCR of CDR3 regions. TCRdb re-called the multiplex PCR reads with MiXCR, one entry per CDR3 protein. The sample lists 420,000 or so distinct CDR3 sequences; about 20% were seen once. At least ten counts were recorded for this clonotype. As to time point: persistent/refractory GD, antithyroid drugs over 5 years with positive TRAb. PBMC-derived RNA was used for the TCR library.

The TCR was taken from a female donor with Graves disease. The sample in question was peripheral blood mononuclear cells (PBMCs), obtained when the disease was refractory, from a patient treated with antithyroid drugs. The genes are TRBV29-1 and TRBJ2-7, with 9 bases fitting TRBD2. The chain's CDR3 is CSVEDSGSSYEQYF. The CDR3 coding sequence is TGCAGCGTTGAAGATAGCGGGAGCTCCTACGAGCAGTACTTC.